Following are 15 T cell receptor beta chains from one sample sequenced in a study of CD8+ T cells in alopecia areata. Extraction of RNA preceded its reverse transcription into cDNA, which served as the sequencing template. Produced via immunoSEQ multiplex PCR; TCRdb's table is partial and in-frame only. The data show fewer than 250,000 clones, roughly three fifths seen once. Treatment: oral pan-JAK inhibitor, 5-10 mg twice daily. The sequencing used CD4+ T cells sorted from blood, collected at week 4, from a patient treated with tofacitinib. These receptors were taken from a human donor with alopecia areata.

The gene calls are TRBV29-1 and TRBJ2-3; possibly TRBD1 or TRBD2 for D (5 bases each). V was pared by 7 bases and J by 3 bases, with 17 bases between. The CDR3 spans 14 residues. CDR1 is SQVTM, CDR2 ANQGSEA, per germline. The CDR3, as DNA: TGCAGCGCTCACCGGGACGAAGAGACAGATACGCAGTATTTT. Protein sequence: CSAHRDEETDTQYF.

The V and J genes are TRBV19 and TRBJ2-7; D gene unclear. CDR1 and CDR2 (germline): LNHDA, SQIVND (reference sequence). Trimming removed 9 bases from V and 9 bases from J, with 12 bases in between. CDR3 length: 10 residues. For the CDR3, the DNA is TGTGCCAGCGGCGAAGAGAGGCAGTACTTC. Its translation: CASGEERQYF.

The V and J genes are TRBV30 and TRBJ1-1, with 7 bases matching TRBD1. Germline-derived CDR1 and CDR2 are GTSNPN and SVGIG (reference sequence). The length of the CDR3 is 13 residues. The J segment lost 5 bases and the V segment lost 3 bases, leaving 6 bases of the junction unmatched. DNA for the CDR3: TGTGCCTGGAGGACAGGGAGGAAAACTGAAGCTTTCTTT. Protein product: CAWRTGRKTEAFF. Variable domain in full (rest from reference TRBV30 and TRBJ1-1): SQTIHQWPATLVQPVGSPLSLECTVEGTSNPNLYWYRQAAGRGLQLLFYSVGIGQISSEVPQNLSASRPQDRQFILSSKKLLLSDSGFYLCAWRTGRKTEAFFGQGTRLTVV.

The chain employs TRBV7-8 and TRBJ2-3, with D hard to call. The V gene's germline CDR1 is SGHVS and CDR2 FQNEAQ. The CDR3 consists of 13 residues. Trimming cost V 1 base and J 4 bases, with 6 bases left between them. The DNA for the CDR3 is TGTGCCAGCAGCTTAGGACGCTCAGATACGCAGTATTTT. It is translated as CASSLGRSDTQYF.

The chain couples TRBV6-5 to TRBJ1-1; a possible D gene is TRBD1 (5 bases). The CDR3 is 15 residues long. The germline V and J ends were trimmed by 1 base and 6 bases, with 15 bases remaining between them. The V gene's germline CDR1 is MNHEY and CDR2 SVGAGI. This CDR3 is CASSYLAGYMAEAFF. DNA for the CDR3: TGTGCCAGCAGTTACTTGGCAGGGTACATGGCTGAAGCTTTCTTT.

The CDR3 reads CASSIRGARNEQYF. Here the CDR3 DNA reads TGTGCCAGTAGTATCAGAGGGGCTCGCAACGAGCAGTACTTC. The V gene is TRBV19, the J gene TRBJ2-7; D is tentatively TRBD1 or TRBD2 (5 bases each). V lost 3 bases and J 5 bases, leaving 14 bases between the germline ends. The CDR3 is 14 residues long. Germline lookup yields CDR1 LNHDA and CDR2 SQIVND (reference sequence).

The J gene is TRBJ2-3, the V gene TRBV6-1; 7 nucleotides align to TRBD2. V shed 3 bases and J 13 bases; nucleotides not matched to a gene: 1. CDR1 is MNHNS, CDR2 SASEGT, per germline. This CDR3 comprises 10 residues. Here the CDR3 reads CASSESGEYF. The DNA of the CDR3 is TGTGCCAGCAGTGAGAGCGGGGAGTATTTT.

The sample holds a few counts of this clone. The rearrangement joins TRBV30 to TRBJ1-1; 7 bases are shared with TRBD1. Germline CDR1 and CDR2: GTSNPN and SVGIG (reference sequence). The ends lost 4 bases at V and 7 bases at J; junction bases unmatched: 3. This CDR3 spans 11 amino acids. The CDR3 sequence: CAWTGGGEAFF. The DNA of the CDR3 is TGTGCCTGGACAGGGGGGGGTGAAGCTTTCTTT.

The V gene is TRBV27, the J gene TRBJ1-1; D is undetermined. The CDR3 spans 16 residues. Per the germline V gene, CDR1 is MNHEY and CDR2 is SMNVEV (reference sequence). V gave up 5 bases and J gave up 1 base, with 17 bases separating them. The CDR3 DNA sequence: TGTGCCAGCAGTCCCCCGGGCAGGCGGGCGAACACTGAAGCTTTCTTT. Protein product: CASSPPGRRANTEAFF.

In its sample, this clone was seen a few times. The chain links TRBV4-1 to TRBJ2-4, with TRBD2 identical over 7 bases. This CDR3 region has 17 residues. Germline-derived CDR1 and CDR2 are MGHRA and YSYEKL. The junction had 9 bases not matched to a gene; V was cut back by 4 bases and J by 0 bases. The CDR3 sequence is CASSRVSGTLAKNIQYF. Written as DNA, the CDR3 is TGCGCCAGCAGCCGAGTAAGCGGGACTCTAGCCAAAAACATTCAGTACTTC.

V is TRBV29-1 and J is TRBJ1-1, with a weak D call TRBD1 (5 bases). Trimming shortened V by 3 bases and J by 4 bases, and 15 bases separated the two germline ends. The germline gives CDR1 SQVTM, CDR2 ANQGSEA. The CDR3 is 14 amino acids. The CDR3 loop is CSVEFGVTGTEAFF. The CDR3 DNA reads as TGCAGCGTTGAGTTCGGGGTAACAGGCACTGAAGCTTTCTTT.

The rearrangement uses TRBV5-1 and TRBJ2-2, with D perhaps TRBD2 (5 bases). The V gene lost 3 bases and the J gene lost 2 bases, with 14 bases spanning the gap. Germline V gene sequence: CDR1 SGHRS, CDR2 YFSETQ. CDR3 length: 16 amino acids. The CDR3: CASSSAGNINTGELFF. CDR3 in DNA: TGCGCCAGCAGCTCCGCCGGGAACATTAACACCGGGGAGCTGTTTTTT.

This clone was counted a single time. The chain recombines TRBV19 with TRBJ2-5, with TRBD2 as a possible D gene (7 bases). CDR1 and CDR2 (germline): LNHDA, SQIVND (reference sequence). This CDR3 comprises 15 residues. V lost 3 bases, J lost 5 bases, and 16 bases lay in between. For the CDR3, the DNA is TGTGCCAGTAGTATCCTCCGGGGGGCGCAGGAGACCCAGTACTTC. Translating it yields CASSILRGAQETQYF.

This clone was observed a handful of times. The chain has TRBV9 and TRBJ2-1; 11 nucleotides line up with TRBD2. Unmatched junction bases numbered 8, after V lost 0 bases and J lost 0 bases. Germline lookup yields CDR1 SGDLS and CDR2 YYNGEE. The CDR3 length is 19 residues. The CDR3, as DNA: TGTGCCAGCAGCGTAGGGGTTAGCGGGAGGGCGGGCTCCTACAATGAGCAGTTCTTC. This encodes CASSVGVSGRAGSYNEQFF.

This clone was observed a few times. This chain uses TRBV7-2 with TRBJ1-3, with D maybe TRBD1 (6 bases). CDR1 is SGHTA, CDR2 FQGNSA, per germline. Trimming cost V 5 bases and J 4 bases, with 9 bases left between them. This CDR3 contains 13 residues. This CDR3 reads CASSPGQGNTIYF. CDR3 DNA sequence: TGTGCCAGCAGCCCCGGACAGGGAAACACCATATATTTT. The full variable domain, in which reference TRBV7-2 and TRBJ1-3 provide the parts outside the CDR3, is GAGVSQSPSNKVTEKGKDVELRCDPISGHTALYWYRQSLGQGLEFLIYFQGNSAPDKSGLPSDRFSAERTGGSVSTLTIQRTQQEDSAVYLCASSPGQGNTIYFGEGSWLTVV.